These 24 T cell receptor beta chains originate from one sample sequenced in a study of early T cells in non-severe SARS-CoV-2 infection. TCRdb re-analysed the 5' RACE reads in MiXCR, keeping a single row per CDR3 protein. This sample has tens of thousands of distinct CDR3 sequences, with about an eighth found just once. The source was whole blood, collected at baseline. These receptors were taken from an adult who was a healthcare worker with PCR-confirmed SARS-CoV-2 infection or an uninfected control (not recorded which).

The genes are TRBV21-1 and TRBJ2-3; TRBD2, as called in the table, went unchecked against the DNA. TRBV21-1 is deemed a pseudogene. The CDR3 sequence is 18 residues long. This CDR3 is CASSKILAGTSSTDTQYF. As DNA, the CDR3 is TGTGCCAGCAGCAAGATACTAGCGGGGACCTCTAGCACAGATACGCAGTATTTT.

This clonotype has more than one count but fewer than ten. The chain joins TRBV20-1 to TRBJ2-3; the match to TRBD2 covers 9 bases. After removal of 3 bases from V and 2 bases from J, the junction contained 6 bases not matched to a gene. CDR1 DFQATT and CDR2 SNEGSKA come from the germline V gene (reference sequence). CDR3 length: 15 residues. CDR3 bases: TGCAGTGCTAGCCTGACTAGCGGATACACAGATACGCAGTATTTT. Translation: CSASLTSGYTDTQYF.

The chain has TRBV21-1 and TRBJ1-5; TRBD1 is the table's D call and was not checked against the DNA. TRBV21-1 is described as a pseudogene. The CDR3 runs 12 residues. CDR3 bases: TGTGCCAGCAGCACCCTGGGACAGCCCCAGCATTTT. Encoded protein: CASSTLGQPQHF.

V usage is TRBV19 and J usage is TRBJ1-5; weak D call: TRBD1 (5 bases). CDR3 size: 14 residues. Germline CDR1 is LNHDA and CDR2 is SQIVND (reference sequence). Trimming stripped 5 bases from V and 2 bases from J, with 10 bases between. The CDR3 DNA is TGTGCCAGTAGTCCTCAGGGAGGCAATCAGCCCCAGCATTTT. Protein product: CASSPQGGNQPQHF.

This clonotype was seen a handful of times. The genes are TRBV29-1 and TRBJ1-2, with a tentative D call TRBD1 (5 bases). The germline CDR1 and CDR2 sequences are SQVTM and ANQGSEA. The CDR3 has 13 amino acids. Trimming shortened V by 6 bases and J by 0 bases, and 11 bases separated the two germline ends. CDR3: CSVAGLSNYGYTF. CDR3 nucleotide sequence: TGCAGCGTAGCAGGGTTGTCTAACTATGGCTACACCTTC.

This clonotype was recorded at least ten times. The chain couples TRBV3-1 to TRBJ2-1; TRBD1 agrees at 8 bases. CDR1 and CDR2 (germline): LGHDT, YNNKEL (reference sequence). V shed 6 bases and J 1 base; nucleotides not matched to a gene: 2. This CDR3 contains 14 residues. CDR3 DNA sequence: TGTGCCAGCAGGGACAGGGTATCCTACAATGAGCAGTTCTTC. It translates to CASRDRVSYNEQFF.

This clonotype has just a few counts. J is TRBJ2-1 and V is TRBV4-3; tentative D call: TRBD2 (6 bases). The CDR3 covers 17 residues. Trimming pared 0 bases from V and 6 bases from J, leaving 18 bases between. From germline, CDR1 is LGHNA and CDR2 YSLEER. This chain's CDR3 is CASSQDGLARGSNEQFF. The CDR3 DNA is TGCGCCAGCAGCCAAGATGGGCTAGCGAGGGGATCCAATGAGCAGTTCTTC.

CDR3 in DNA: TGTGCCAGCAGCAGGGCCGGCGGGGCCAACGTCCTGACTTTC. Translation: CASSRAGGANVLTF. V gene TRBV7-8 combines with J gene TRBJ2-6; D is uncertain. V was pared by 5 bases and J by 4 bases, with 9 bases between. Germline CDR1 and CDR2: SGHVS and FQNEAQ. The CDR3 extends over 14 amino acids.

This clonotype has a count of ten or more. The chain carries TRBV7-6 and TRBJ2-7; TRBD2 might be the D (7 bases). The V end was cut by 7 bases, the J end by 4 bases, with 17 bases between. Germline-derived CDR1 and CDR2 are SGHVS and FNYEAQ. This CDR3 region has 14 residues. The CDR3 here is CASTPRGGGYEQYF. In nucleotides, the CDR3 is TGTGCCAGCACCCCCCGCGGGGGCGGATACGAGCAGTACTTC.

The chain has TRBV12-3 or TRBV12-4 and TRBJ1-1; 11 bases fit TRBD1. This CDR3 is 14 amino acids long. V lost 5 bases, J lost 4 bases, and 3 bases stayed unmatched. CDR3 bases: TGTGCCAGCAGTGGGACAGGGGGAATCACTGAAGCTTTCTTT. Translation: CASSGTGGITEAFF.

There are a few counts of this clonotype. V gene TRBV18 combines with J gene TRBJ2-2, with 8 bases fitting TRBD1. The ends lost 4 bases at V and 0 bases at J; junction bases unmatched: 1. The CDR3 has 15 amino acids. Germline loops: CDR1 KGHSH, CDR2 LQKENI. The CDR3 nucleotides are TGTGCCAGCTCACGGACAGGGTCGAACACCGGGGAGCTGTTTTTT. It specifies CASSRTGSNTGELFF.

This clonotype has just a few counts. The chain carries TRBV6-2 or TRBV6-3 and TRBJ2-1; 10 positions match TRBD2. There are 14 residues in the CDR3. Germline assignment: CDR1 MNHEY and CDR2 SVGEGT. The V and J ends lost 6 bases and 7 bases, in that order; junction bases with no gene match: 6. The CDR3 sequence is CASRSSGGRNEQFF. Here the CDR3 DNA reads TGTGCCAGCAGAAGTAGCGGGGGGCGGAATGAGCAGTTCTTC.

Many counts were recorded for this clonotype. J is TRBJ2-1 and V is TRBV20-1, with D possibly being TRBD2 (5 bases). The CDR3 is 14 residues long. Trimming removed 3 bases from V and 5 bases from J, with 14 bases in between. Looked up from germline, CDR1 is DFQATT and CDR2 is SNEGSKA (reference sequence). The CDR3 region is CSASWAGKNNEQFF. The CDR3 DNA is TGCAGTGCTAGTTGGGCCGGGAAAAACAATGAGCAGTTCTTC.

This clonotype appeared many times. V and J are TRBV12-3 or TRBV12-4 and TRBJ1-6; no firm D call. Trimming removed 6 bases from V and 10 bases from J, with 16 bases in between. CDR3 length: 14 amino acids. CDR3 sequence: CASSPVDGGSPLHF. The CDR3 region has the DNA TGTGCCAGCAGCCCTGTCGATGGAGGGTCACCCCTCCACTTT.

This clonotype showed up just a few times. The gene calls are TRBV29-1 and TRBJ2-2; D is ambiguous. From germline, CDR1 is SQVTM and CDR2 ANQGSEA. Trimming took off 0 bases at V and 1 base at J, with 9 bases between the two ends. The CDR3 is made up of 15 amino acids. CDR3 region: CSVEDFPLNTGELFF. The CDR3 DNA follows: TGCAGCGTTGAAGATTTCCCTCTGAACACCGGGGAGCTGTTTTTT.

A word on this clonotype: Just one base apart from a much larger clone, this may be a read error. This CDR3 reads CASSDSQGGVDTQYF. The CDR3 DNA follows: TGTGCCAGCAGTGACAGCCAGGGGGGTGTAGATACGCAGTATTTT. The chain uses TRBV6-4 and TRBJ2-3; a possible D gene is TRBD1 (7 bases). CDR3 size: 15 residues. V shed 2 bases and J shed 5 bases, with 14 bases lying between them. Germline V gene lookup returns CDR1 MRHNA and CDR2 SNTAGT.

The rearrangement links TRBV7-2 to TRBJ2-1; a possible D gene is TRBD1 (6 bases). The germline CDR1 and CDR2 sequences are SGHTA and FQGNSA. Trimming shortened V by 7 bases and J by 6 bases, and 19 bases separated the two germline ends. There are 15 residues in the CDR3. The DNA of the CDR3 is TGTGCCAGCACCGGAACCGGGACAAGGCTCAATGAGCAGTTCTTC. Protein: CASTGTGTRLNEQFF.

This clonotype was seen more than once but under ten times. V gene TRBV7-8 combines with J gene TRBJ2-3; 12 bases line up with TRBD2. The CDR3 is 18 residues long. Germline values: CDR1 SGHVS, CDR2 FQNEAQ. V shed 6 bases and J 0 bases; nucleotides not matched to a gene: 10. The CDR3 sequence is CASSLRLAGETSTDTQYF. The CDR3 DNA sequence: TGTGCCAGCAGTCTTCGACTAGCGGGGGAAACTAGCACAGATACGCAGTATTTT.

The rearrangement links TRBV3-1 to TRBJ1-2; D is ambiguous. Germline assignment: CDR1 LGHDT and CDR2 YNNKEL (reference sequence). The germline V and J ends were trimmed by 0 bases and 9 bases, with 8 bases remaining between them. The CDR3 is 12 residues long. Here the CDR3 reads CASSQDLLSYTF. CDR3 coding DNA: TGTGCCAGCAGCCAAGACCTGCTGAGCTACACCTTC.

This clonotype occurred a few times. The V and J genes are TRBV30 and TRBJ1-4; no firm D call. CDR3 length: 14 amino acids. Between the trimmed V and J ends, which lost 2 bases and 4 bases, there was a span of 11 bases. Germline assignment: CDR1 GTSNPN and CDR2 SVGIG (reference sequence). CDR3 region: CAWSLKTLNEKLFF. CDR3 in DNA: TGTGCCTGGAGTCTGAAGACTCTTAATGAAAAACTGTTTTTT.

This clonotype was counted many times. The chain joins TRBV19 to TRBJ2-7; no definite D call. The CDR3 spans 13 residues. CDR1 is LNHDA and CDR2 is SQIVND in the germline V gene (reference sequence). V was clipped by 5 bases and J by 0 bases, with 8 bases between them. In DNA form, the CDR3 reads TGTGCCAGTAGTCCGAATTTCTCCTACGAGCAGTACTTC. This translates into CASSPNFSYEQYF.

CDR3 in DNA: TGCGCCAGCAGTGACGGGAGTGACATTCAGTACTTC. The encoded protein is CASSDGSDIQYF. The chain has TRBV10-2 and TRBJ2-4, with a possible D match to TRBD2 (6 bases). V lost 3 bases and J lost 8, with 8 bases in between. Germline V gene data show CDR1 as WSHSY and CDR2 as SAAADI. The CDR3 has 12 amino acids.

This clonotype came up many times. The chain employs TRBV6-1 and TRBJ2-3; TRBD2 is a possible D gene (6 bases). The V gene lost 0 bases and the J gene lost 0 bases, with 13 bases spanning the gap. The CDR3 has 17 amino acids. Germline values: CDR1 MNHNS, CDR2 SASEGT. CDR3 amino acids: CASSEAGRPTSTDTQYF. The CDR3 DNA is TGTGCCAGCAGTGAAGCGGGGAGGCCAACTAGCACAGATACGCAGTATTTT.

This clonotype was picked up a small number of times. The CDR3 bases are TGCGCCAGCAGCTTACGCCAGGGTCCTGGGGCCAACGTCCTGACTTTC. The encoded protein is CASSLRQGPGANVLTF. The genes are TRBV5-1 and TRBJ2-6, with D maybe TRBD1 (5 bases). The CDR3 runs 16 residues. Germline V gene lookup returns CDR1 SGHRS and CDR2 YFSETQ. Trimming left V 2 bases short and J 2 bases short, with 11 bases between.